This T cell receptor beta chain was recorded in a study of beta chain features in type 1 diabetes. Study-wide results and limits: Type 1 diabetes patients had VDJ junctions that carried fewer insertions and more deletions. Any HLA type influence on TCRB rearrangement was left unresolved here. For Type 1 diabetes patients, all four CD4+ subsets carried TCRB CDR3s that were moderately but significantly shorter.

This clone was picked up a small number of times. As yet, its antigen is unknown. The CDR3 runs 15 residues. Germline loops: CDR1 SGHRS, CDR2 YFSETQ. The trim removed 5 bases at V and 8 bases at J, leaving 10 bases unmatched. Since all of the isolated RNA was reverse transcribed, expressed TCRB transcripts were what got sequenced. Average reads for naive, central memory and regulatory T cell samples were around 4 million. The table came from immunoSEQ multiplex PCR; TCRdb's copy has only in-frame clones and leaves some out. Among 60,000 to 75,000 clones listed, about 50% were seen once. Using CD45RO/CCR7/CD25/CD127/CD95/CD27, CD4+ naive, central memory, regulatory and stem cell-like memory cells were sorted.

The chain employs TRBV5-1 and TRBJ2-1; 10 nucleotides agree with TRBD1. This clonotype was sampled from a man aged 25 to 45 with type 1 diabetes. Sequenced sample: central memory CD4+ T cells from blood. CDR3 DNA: TGCGCCAGCAGACTGGGACAGGGGATGGTCGATGAGCAGTTCTTC. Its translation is CASRLGQGMVDEQFF.